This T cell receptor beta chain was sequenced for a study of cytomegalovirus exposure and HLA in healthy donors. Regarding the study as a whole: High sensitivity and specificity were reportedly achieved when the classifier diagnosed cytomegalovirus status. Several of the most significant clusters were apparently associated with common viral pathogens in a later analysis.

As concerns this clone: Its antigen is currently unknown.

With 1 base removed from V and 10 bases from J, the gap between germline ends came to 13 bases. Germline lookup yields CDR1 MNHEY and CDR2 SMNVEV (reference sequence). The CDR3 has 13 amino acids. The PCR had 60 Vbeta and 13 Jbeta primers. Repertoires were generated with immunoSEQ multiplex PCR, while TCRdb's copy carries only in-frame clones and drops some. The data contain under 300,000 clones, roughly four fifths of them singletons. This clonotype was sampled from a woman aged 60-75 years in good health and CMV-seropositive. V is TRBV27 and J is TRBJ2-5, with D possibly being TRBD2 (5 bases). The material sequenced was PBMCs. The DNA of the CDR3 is TGTGCCAGCAGTTTATATCCCGGAGAGGGCCAGTACTTC. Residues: CASSLYPGEGQYF.